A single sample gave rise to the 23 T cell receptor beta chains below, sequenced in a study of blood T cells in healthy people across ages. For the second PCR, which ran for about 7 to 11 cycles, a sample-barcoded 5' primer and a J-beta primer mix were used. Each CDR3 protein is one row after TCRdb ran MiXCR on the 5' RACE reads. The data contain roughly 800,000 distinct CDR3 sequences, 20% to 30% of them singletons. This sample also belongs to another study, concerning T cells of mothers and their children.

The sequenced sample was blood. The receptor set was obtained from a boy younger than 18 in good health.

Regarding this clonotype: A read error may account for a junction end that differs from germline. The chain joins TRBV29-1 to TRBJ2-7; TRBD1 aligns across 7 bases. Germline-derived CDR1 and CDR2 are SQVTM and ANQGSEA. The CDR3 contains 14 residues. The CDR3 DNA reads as TGCAGCGTTATTAGAGACAGGGTCATCGGCGAGCAGTGCTTC. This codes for CSVIRDRVIGEQCF.

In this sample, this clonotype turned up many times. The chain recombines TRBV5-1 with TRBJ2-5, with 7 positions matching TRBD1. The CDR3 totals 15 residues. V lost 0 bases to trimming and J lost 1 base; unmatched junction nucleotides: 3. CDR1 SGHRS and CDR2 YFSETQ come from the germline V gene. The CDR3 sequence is CASSLGQGPQETQYF. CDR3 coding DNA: TGCGCCAGCAGCTTGGGACAGGGTCCCCAAGAGACCCAGTACTTC.

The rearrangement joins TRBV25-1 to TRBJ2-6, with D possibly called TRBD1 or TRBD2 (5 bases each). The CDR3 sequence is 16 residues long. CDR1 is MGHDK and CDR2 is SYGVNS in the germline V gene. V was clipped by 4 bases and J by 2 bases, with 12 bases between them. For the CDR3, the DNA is TGTGCCAGCAGTGGGGGGAACACGGCTGGGGCCAACGTCCTGACTTTC. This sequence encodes CASSGGNTAGANVLTF.

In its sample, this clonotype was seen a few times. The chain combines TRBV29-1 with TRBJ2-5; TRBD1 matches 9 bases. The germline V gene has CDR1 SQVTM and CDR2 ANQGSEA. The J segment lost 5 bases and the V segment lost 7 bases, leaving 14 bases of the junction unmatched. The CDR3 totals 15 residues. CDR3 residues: CSAGQGTKNGETQYF. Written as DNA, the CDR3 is TGCAGCGCAGGACAGGGGACAAAAAACGGGGAGACCCAGTACTTC.

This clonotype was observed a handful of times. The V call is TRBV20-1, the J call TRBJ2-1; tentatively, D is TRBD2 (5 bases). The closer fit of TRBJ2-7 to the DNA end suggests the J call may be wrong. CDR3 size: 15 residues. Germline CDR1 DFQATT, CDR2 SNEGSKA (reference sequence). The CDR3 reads CSARPGLPSSYEQYF. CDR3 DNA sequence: TGCAGTGCTAGGCCAGGACTGCCGAGCTCCTACGAGCAGTACTTC.

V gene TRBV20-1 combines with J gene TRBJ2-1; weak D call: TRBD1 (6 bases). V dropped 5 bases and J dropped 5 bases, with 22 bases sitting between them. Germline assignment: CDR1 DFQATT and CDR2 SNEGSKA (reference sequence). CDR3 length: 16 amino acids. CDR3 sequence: CSASQPSGALNNEQFF. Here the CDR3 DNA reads TGCAGTGCTTCTCAACCCTCAGGGGCCTTGAACAATGAGCAGTTCTTC.

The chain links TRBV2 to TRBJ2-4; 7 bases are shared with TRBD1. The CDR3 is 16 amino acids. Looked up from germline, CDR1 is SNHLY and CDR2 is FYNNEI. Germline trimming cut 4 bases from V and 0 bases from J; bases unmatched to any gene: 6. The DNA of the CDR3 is TGTGCCAGCAGTGCTCAGGGGGATTTAGCCAAAAACATTCAGTACTTC. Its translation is CASSAQGDLAKNIQYF.

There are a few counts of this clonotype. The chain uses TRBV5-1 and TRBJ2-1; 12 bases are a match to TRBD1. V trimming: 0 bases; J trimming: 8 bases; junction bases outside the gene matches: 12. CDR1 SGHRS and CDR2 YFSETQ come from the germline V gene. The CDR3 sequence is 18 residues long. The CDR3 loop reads CASSLASSGTGGFDEQFF. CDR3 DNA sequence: TGCGCCAGCAGCTTGGCCTCCTCCGGGACAGGGGGCTTCGATGAGCAGTTCTTC.

The CDR3 reads CASSQAPGTHNEQFF. The CDR3 DNA reads TGTGCCAGCAGCCAAGCTCCGGGGACCCACAATGAGCAGTTCTTC. The chain carries TRBV14 and TRBJ2-1, with D possibly being TRBD1 or TRBD2 (5 bases each). V lost 1 base, J lost 5 bases, and 12 bases lay in between. Germline V gene lookup returns CDR1 SGHDN and CDR2 FVKESK. This CDR3 has 15 amino acids.

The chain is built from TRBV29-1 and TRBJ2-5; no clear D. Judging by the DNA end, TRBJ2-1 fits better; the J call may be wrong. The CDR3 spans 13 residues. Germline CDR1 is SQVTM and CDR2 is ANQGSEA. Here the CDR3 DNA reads TGCAGCGTTGGGGTCGTATGGGACAATGAGCAGTTCTTC. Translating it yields CSVGVVWDNEQFF.

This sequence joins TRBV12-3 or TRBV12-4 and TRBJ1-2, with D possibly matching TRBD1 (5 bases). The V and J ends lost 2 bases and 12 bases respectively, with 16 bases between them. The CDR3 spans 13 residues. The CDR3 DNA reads TGTGCCAGCAGTTTATTCGGGGGGAAAATCGACACCTTC. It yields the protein CASSLFGGKIDTF.

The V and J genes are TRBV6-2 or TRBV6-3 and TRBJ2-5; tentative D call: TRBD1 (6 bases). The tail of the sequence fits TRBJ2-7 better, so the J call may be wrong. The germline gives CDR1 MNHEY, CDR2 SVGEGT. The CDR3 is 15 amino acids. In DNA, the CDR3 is TGTGCCAGCAGTTACCGGGCAGGGGCTTACTACGAGCAGTACTTC. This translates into CASSYRAGAYYEQYF.

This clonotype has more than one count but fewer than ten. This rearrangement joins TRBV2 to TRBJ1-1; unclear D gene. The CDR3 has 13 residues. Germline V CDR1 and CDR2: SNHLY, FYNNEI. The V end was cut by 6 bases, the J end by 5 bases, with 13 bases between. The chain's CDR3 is CASSQSRETEAFF. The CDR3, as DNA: TGTGCCAGCAGCCAAAGCCGGGAGACTGAAGCTTTCTTT. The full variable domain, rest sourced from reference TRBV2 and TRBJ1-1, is EPEVTQTPSHQVTQMGQEVILRCVPISNHLYFYWYRQILGQKVEFLVSFYNNEISEKSEIFDDQFSVERPDGSNFTLKIRSTKLEDSAMYFCASSQSRETEAFFGQGTRLTVV.

For the CDR3, the DNA is TGCAGTGCTAGAGATATCGACGGAGGCGGGGAGACCCAGTACTTC. Translating gives CSARDIDGGGETQYF. V usage is TRBV20-1 and J usage is TRBJ2-5, with D tentatively TRBD2 (5 bases). CDR1 is DFQATT and CDR2 is SNEGSKA in the germline V gene (reference sequence). The CDR3 has 15 amino acids. V was clipped by 0 bases and J by 5 bases, with 16 bases between them.

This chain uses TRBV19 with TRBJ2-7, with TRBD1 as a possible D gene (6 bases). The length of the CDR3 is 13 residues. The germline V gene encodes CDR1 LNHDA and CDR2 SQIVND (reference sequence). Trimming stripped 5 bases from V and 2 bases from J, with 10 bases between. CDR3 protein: CASSARGTYEQYF. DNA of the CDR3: TGTGCCAGTAGTGCCAGGGGAACCTACGAGCAGTACTTC.

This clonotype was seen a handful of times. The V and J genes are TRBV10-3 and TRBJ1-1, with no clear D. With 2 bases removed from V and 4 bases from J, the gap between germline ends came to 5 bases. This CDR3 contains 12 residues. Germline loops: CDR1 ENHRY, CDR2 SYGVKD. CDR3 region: CAISERVTEAFF. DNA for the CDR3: TGTGCCATCAGTGAGAGAGTCACTGAAGCTTTCTTT.

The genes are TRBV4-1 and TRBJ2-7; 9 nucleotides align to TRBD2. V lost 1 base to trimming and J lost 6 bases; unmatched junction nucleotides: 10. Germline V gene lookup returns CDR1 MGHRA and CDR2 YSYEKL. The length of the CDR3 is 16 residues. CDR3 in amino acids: CASSQVKVGLASEQYF. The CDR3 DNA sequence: TGCGCCAGCAGCCAAGTGAAGGTCGGACTAGCGAGCGAGCAGTACTTC.

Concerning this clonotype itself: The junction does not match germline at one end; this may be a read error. The CDR3 loop is CASSLGGTGYEQYF. The CDR3 region has the DNA TGTGCCAGCAGTTTAGGGGGGACTGGGTACGAGCAGTACTTC. The chain links TRBV11-2 to TRBJ2-7; D is tentatively TRBD1 or TRBD2 (6 bases each). CDR3 length equals 14 residues. From germline, CDR1 is SGHAT and CDR2 FQNNGV.

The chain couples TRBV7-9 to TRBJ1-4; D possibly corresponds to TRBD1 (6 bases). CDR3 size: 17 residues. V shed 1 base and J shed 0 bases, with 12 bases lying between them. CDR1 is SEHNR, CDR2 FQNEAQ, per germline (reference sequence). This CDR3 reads CASSLDPRGATNEKLFF. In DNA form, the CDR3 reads TGTGCCAGCAGCTTAGACCCCAGGGGTGCAACTAATGAAAAACTGTTTTTT.

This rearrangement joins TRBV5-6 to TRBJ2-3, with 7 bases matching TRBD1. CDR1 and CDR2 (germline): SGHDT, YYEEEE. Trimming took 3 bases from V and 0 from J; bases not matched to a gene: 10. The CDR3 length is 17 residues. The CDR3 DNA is TGTGCCAGCAGCTACGCTCTCGGGACAGCTAGCACAGATACGCAGTATTTT. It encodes CASSYALGTASTDTQYF.

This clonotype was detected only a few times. This CDR3 reads CAWSPHRGRAVWGETQYF. The CDR3 DNA follows: TGTGCCTGGAGTCCACACAGGGGGCGGGCGGTTTGGGGCGAGACCCAGTACTTC. The gene calls are TRBV30 and TRBJ2-5, with 9 bases matching TRBD1. The CDR3 length is 18 residues. CDR1 and CDR2 (germline): GTSNPN, SVGIG (reference sequence). The ends lost 2 bases at V and 5 bases at J; junction bases unmatched: 18.

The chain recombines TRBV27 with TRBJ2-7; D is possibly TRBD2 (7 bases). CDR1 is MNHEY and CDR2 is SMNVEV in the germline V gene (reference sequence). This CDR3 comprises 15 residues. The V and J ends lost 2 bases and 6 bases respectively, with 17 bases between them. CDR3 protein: CASSLTAGGLSEQYF. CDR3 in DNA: TGTGCCAGCAGTTTAACGGCCGGGGGGCTTTCCGAGCAGTACTTC.

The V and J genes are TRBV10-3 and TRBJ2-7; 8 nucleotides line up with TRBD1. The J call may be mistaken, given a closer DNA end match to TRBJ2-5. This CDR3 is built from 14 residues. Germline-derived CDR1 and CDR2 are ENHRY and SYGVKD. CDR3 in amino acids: CAIRPGQGAETQYF. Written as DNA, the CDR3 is TGTGCCATCAGGCCAGGACAGGGCGCGGAGACCCAGTACTTC.